This entry lists 18 T cell receptor beta chains sequenced from one sample in a study of cytomegalovirus exposure and HLA in healthy donors. Amplification used 60 Vbeta primers and 13 Jbeta primers. The method was immunoSEQ multiplex PCR; TCRdb's version includes in-frame clones alone and lacks a portion of them. The sample lists about 170,000 clones, roughly 80% seen once, with approximately 2.2% in the top ten. Sequenced: PBMCs. These receptors all stem from a male donor in good health and CMV-seronegative.

The genes are TRBV10-2 and TRBJ1-5; 10 bases match TRBD1. After removal of 6 bases from V and 5 bases from J, the junction contained 4 bases not matched to a gene. CDR1 and CDR2 from the germline V gene are WSHSY and SAAADI. This CDR3 has 14 residues. The CDR3 region is CASRGQGPHQPQHF. CDR3 bases: TGCGCCAGCAGGGGACAGGGGCCCCATCAGCCCCAGCATTTT.

The chain is built from TRBV6-1 and TRBJ1-5, with 8 bases matching TRBD1. The junction had 10 bases not matched to a gene; V was cut back by 8 bases and J by 7 bases. Germline V gene lookup returns CDR1 MNHNS and CDR2 SASEGT. There are 14 residues in the CDR3. CDR3 nucleotide sequence: TGTGCCAGCTCATCCAACAGGGGGAGCCAGCCCCAGCATTTT. Translation: CASSSNRGSQPQHF.

The CDR3 DNA follows: TGTGCCAGCAGCACGGGGGGTCCCCGGGCCCAGTACTTC. Protein: CASSTGGPRAQYF. This chain connects TRBV7-2 to TRBJ2-5, with 7 bases matching TRBD2. CDR1 and CDR2 (germline): SGHTA, FQGNSA. The V and J ends lost 5 bases and 9 bases, in that order; junction bases with no gene match: 9. The CDR3 sequence is 13 residues long.

This chain uses TRBV5-4 with TRBJ2-5; D remains ambiguous. The CDR3 has 13 residues. Germline V gives CDR1 SGHNT, CDR2 YYREEE (reference sequence). V was clipped by 2 bases and J by 4 bases, with 9 bases between them. The CDR3 sequence is CASSFPWRETQYF. CDR3 bases: TGTGCCAGCAGCTTTCCGTGGAGAGAGACCCAGTACTTC.

This chain connects TRBV4-1 to TRBJ1-6, with 10 bases aligning to TRBD1. This CDR3 spans 19 amino acids. Germline CDR1 MGHRA, CDR2 YSYEKL. V trimming: 2 bases; J trimming: 8 bases; junction bases outside the gene matches: 15. CDR3 coding DNA: TGCGCCAGCAGCCAATCCCCGTTCCCCGGGACAGGGGTGTATTCACCCCTCCACTTT. Protein: CASSQSPFPGTGVYSPLHF.

This chain uses TRBV11-2 with TRBJ1-5; D unresolved. Germline loops: CDR1 SGHAT, CDR2 FQNNGV. The CDR3 contains 13 residues. Trimming cost V 0 bases and J 5 bases, with 5 bases left between them. Here the CDR3 DNA reads TGTGCCAGCAGCTTAGATCAGGATCAGCCCCAGCATTTT. Residues: CASSLDQDQPQHF.

DNA of the CDR3: TGTGCCAGCAGGGCAAGCAATCAGCCCCAGCATTTT. This translates into CASRASNQPQHF. This rearrangement joins TRBV28 to TRBJ1-5; D is ambiguous. The V gene lost 6 bases and the J gene lost 1 base, with 4 bases spanning the gap. Germline V CDR1 and CDR2: MDHEN, SYDVKM. The CDR3 runs 12 residues.

This CDR3 is CASSQGRVGNSPLHF. The CDR3 coding sequence is TGCGCCAGCAGCCAAGGCAGGGTGGGTAATTCACCCCTCCACTTT. J is TRBJ1-6 and V is TRBV4-3; TRBD1 is a possible D gene (5 bases). This CDR3 comprises 15 residues. CDR1 is LGHNA, CDR2 YSLEER, per germline. V was shortened by 1 base and J by 6 bases, with 10 bases between the two germline ends.

The chain employs TRBV7-8 and TRBJ2-7; D is unclear. CDR1 SGHVS and CDR2 FQNEAQ come from the germline V gene. This CDR3 region has 12 residues. V was shortened by 3 bases and J by 3 bases, with 6 bases between the two germline ends. CDR3 residues: CASSFGDYEQYF. CDR3 nucleotides: TGTGCCAGCAGCTTTGGAGACTACGAGCAGTACTTC.

The CDR3 DNA is TGCGCCAGCAGCCAAGAAGGACTAGCGGGGCCAGATACGCAGTATTTT. Translation: CASSQEGLAGPDTQYF. The V and J genes are TRBV4-1 and TRBJ2-3, with 12 positions matching TRBD2. V trimming: 0 bases; J trimming: 4 bases; junction bases outside the gene matches: 2. The CDR3 spans 16 residues. The germline V gene encodes CDR1 MGHRA and CDR2 YSYEKL.

This chain connects TRBV9 to TRBJ1-4, with TRBD1 identical over 9 bases. CDR3 length equals 15 residues. V shed 3 bases, J shed 8 bases, and the junction held 8 bases outside the gene matches. Germline assignment: CDR1 SGDLS and CDR2 YYNGEE. The CDR3 sequence is CASSGWTGVREKLFF. In DNA form, the CDR3 reads TGTGCCAGCAGCGGATGGACAGGGGTTCGGGAAAAACTGTTTTTT.

The chain links TRBV15 to TRBJ1-1; D is unclear. This CDR3 has 13 residues. The ends were cut back, 4 bases at V and 0 bases at J, with 6 bases in the middle. Germline assignment: CDR1 LNHNV and CDR2 YYDKDF (reference sequence). The CDR3 loop reads CATSTGMNTEAFF. As DNA, the CDR3 is TGTGCCACCAGCACAGGAATGAACACTGAAGCTTTCTTT.

The genes are TRBV7-9 and TRBJ1-2; D is possibly TRBD1 (5 bases). V was clipped by 11 bases and J by 7 bases, with 20 bases between them. The CDR3 sequence is 13 residues long. CDR1 and CDR2 from the germline V gene are SEHNR and FQNEAQ (reference sequence). In DNA form, the CDR3 reads TGTGCCGCGCGGGGGGGTTTTGTTCCTGGCTACACCTTC. It translates to CAARGGFVPGYTF.

The J gene is TRBJ2-3, the V gene TRBV29-1, with 10 positions matching TRBD2. Per the germline V gene, CDR1 is SQVTM and CDR2 is ANQGSEA. The CDR3 loop spans 13 amino acids. The CDR3 nucleotides are TGCATTATTAGGACTAGCGGTGGGGATACGCAGTATTTT. Residues: CIIRTSGGDTQYF.

The J gene is TRBJ2-2, the V gene TRBV5-4; 7 nucleotides align to TRBD1. The CDR3 spans 16 residues. The germline V gene encodes CDR1 SGHNT and CDR2 YYREEE (reference sequence). V was pared by 4 bases and J by 2 bases, with 8 bases of the junction left unmatched. The CDR3 region has the DNA TGTGCCAGCAGCCCGCCGGGACAGTACAACACCGGGGAGCTGTTTTTT. Translating gives CASSPPGQYNTGELFF. Looking up the rest from reference TRBV5-4 and TRBJ2-2 gives the full variable domain: ETGVTQSPTHLIKTRGQQVTLRCSSQSGHNTVSWYQQALGQGPQFIFQYYREEENGRGNFPPRFSGLQFPNYSSELNVNALELDDSALYLCASSPPGQYNTGELFFGEGSRLTVL.

The chain joins TRBV10-2 to TRBJ1-3, with no clear D. The length of the CDR3 is 13 residues. Deletions cut 6 bases from V and 0 bases from J, with 6 bases between. In germline, CDR1 is WSHSY, CDR2 SAAADI. In nucleotides, the CDR3 is TGCGCCAGCAGCGGGAGCTCTGGAAACACCATATATTTT. Its translation is CASSGSSGNTIYF.

This clone came up once. The chain recombines TRBV6-6 with TRBJ1-2, with 8 nucleotides matching TRBD1. This CDR3 is 16 amino acids long. Germline V gene lookup returns CDR1 MNHNY and CDR2 SVGAGI (reference sequence). V was clipped by 5 bases and J by 2 bases; unmatched bases: 10. CDR3 DNA sequence: TGTGCCAGCAGTCCGACAGGGGCGAGGGGGAACTATGGCTACACCTTC. Translated: CASSPTGARGNYGYTF.

The chain is built from TRBV5-1 and TRBJ2-7; 8 positions agree with TRBD1. Looked up from germline, CDR1 is SGHRS and CDR2 is YFSETQ. Trimming took 2 bases from V and 3 from J; bases not matched to a gene: 4. The CDR3 is made up of 14 amino acids. The CDR3 region has the DNA TGCGCCAGCAGCTTCGACAGGGGAGACTACGAGCAGTACTTC. Protein: CASSFDRGDYEQYF.